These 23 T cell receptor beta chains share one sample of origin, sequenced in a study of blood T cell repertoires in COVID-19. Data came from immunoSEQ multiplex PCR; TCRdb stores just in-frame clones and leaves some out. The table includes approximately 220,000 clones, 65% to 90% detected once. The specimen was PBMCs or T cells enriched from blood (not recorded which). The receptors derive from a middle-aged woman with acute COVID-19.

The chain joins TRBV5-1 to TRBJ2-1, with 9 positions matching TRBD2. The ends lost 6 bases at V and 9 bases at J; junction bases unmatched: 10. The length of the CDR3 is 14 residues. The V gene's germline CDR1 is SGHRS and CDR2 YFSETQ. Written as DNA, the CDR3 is TGCGCCAGCATGGCGGGAGGGCCGGGGCCTGAGCAGTTCTTC. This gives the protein CASMAGGPGPEQFF.

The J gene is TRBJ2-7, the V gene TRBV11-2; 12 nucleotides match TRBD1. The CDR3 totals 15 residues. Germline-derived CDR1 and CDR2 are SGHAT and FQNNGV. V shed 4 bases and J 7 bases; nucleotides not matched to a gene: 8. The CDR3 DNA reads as TGTGCCAGCAGCTCCACGGGACAGGGGGCATGGGAGCAGTACTTC. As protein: CASSSTGQGAWEQYF.

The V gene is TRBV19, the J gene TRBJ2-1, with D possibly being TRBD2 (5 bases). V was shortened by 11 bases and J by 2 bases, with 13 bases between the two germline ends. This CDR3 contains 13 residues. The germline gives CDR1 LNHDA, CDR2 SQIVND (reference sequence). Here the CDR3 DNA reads TGTGCCGCGGGCCCGGGGACCTACAATGAGCAGTTCTTC. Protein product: CAAGPGTYNEQFF.

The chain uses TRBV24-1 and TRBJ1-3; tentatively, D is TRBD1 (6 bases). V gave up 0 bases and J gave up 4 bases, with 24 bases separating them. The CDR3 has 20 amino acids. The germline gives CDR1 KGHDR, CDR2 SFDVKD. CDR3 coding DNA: TGTGCCACCAGTGATTTGCGGGAGGGGGGGACTTGGACTGGAGGAAACACCATATATTTT. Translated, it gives CATSDLREGGTWTGGNTIYF.

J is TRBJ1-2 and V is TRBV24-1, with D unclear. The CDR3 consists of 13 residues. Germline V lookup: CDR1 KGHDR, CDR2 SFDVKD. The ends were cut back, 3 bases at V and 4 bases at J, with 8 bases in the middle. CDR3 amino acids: CATSDEDTYGYTF. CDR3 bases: TGTGCCACCAGTGATGAAGACACCTATGGCTACACCTTC.

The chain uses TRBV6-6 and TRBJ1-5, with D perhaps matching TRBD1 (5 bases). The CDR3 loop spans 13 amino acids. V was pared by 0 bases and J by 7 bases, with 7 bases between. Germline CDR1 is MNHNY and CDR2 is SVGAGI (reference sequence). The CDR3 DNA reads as TGTGCCAGCAGTTACTCAGGGGAACAGCCCCAGCATTTT. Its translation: CASSYSGEQPQHF.

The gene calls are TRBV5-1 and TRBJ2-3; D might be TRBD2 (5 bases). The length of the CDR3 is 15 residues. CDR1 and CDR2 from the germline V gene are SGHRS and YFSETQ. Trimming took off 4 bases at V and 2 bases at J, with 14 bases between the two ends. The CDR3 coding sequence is TGCGCCAGCAGCCACAAATCCGGACTCACAGATACGCAGTATTTT. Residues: CASSHKSGLTDTQYF.

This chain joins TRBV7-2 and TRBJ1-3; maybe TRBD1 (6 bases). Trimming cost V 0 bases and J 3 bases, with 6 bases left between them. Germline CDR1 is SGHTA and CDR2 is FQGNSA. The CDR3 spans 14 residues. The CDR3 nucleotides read TGTGCCAGCAGCTTAGCCAGGGGTGGAAACACCATATATTTT. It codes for CASSLARGGNTIYF.

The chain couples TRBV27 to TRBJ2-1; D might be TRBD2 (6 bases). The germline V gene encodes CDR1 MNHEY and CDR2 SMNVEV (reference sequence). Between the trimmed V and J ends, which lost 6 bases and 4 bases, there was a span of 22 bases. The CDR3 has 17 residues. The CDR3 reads CASRGLKTAGRYNEQFF. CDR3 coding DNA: TGTGCCAGCAGAGGACTCAAAACGGCGGGAAGATACAATGAGCAGTTCTTC.

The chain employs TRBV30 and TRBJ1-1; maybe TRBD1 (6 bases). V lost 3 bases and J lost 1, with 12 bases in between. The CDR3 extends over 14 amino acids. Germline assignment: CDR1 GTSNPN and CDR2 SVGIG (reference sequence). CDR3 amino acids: CAWRAGVGNTEAFF. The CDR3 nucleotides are TGTGCCTGGAGAGCAGGGGTCGGGAACACTGAAGCTTTCTTT.

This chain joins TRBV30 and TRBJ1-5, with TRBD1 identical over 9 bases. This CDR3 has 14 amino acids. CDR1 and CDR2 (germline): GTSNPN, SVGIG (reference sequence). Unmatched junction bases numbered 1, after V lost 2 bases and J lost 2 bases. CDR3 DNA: TGTGCCTGGAGTCGGGACAGGGGCAATCAGCCCCAGCATTTT. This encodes CAWSRDRGNQPQHF.

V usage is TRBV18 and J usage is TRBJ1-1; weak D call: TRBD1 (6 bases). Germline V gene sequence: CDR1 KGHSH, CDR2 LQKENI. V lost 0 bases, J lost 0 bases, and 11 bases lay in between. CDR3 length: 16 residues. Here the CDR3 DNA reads TGTGCCAGCTCACCACCAGCAGGGGTCATGAACACTGAAGCTTTCTTT. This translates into CASSPPAGVMNTEAFF.

The CDR3 coding sequence is TGTGCCAGCTCCTATACTCTAGCGTTAGCCAAAAACATTCAGTACTTC. Translation: CASSYTLALAKNIQYF. The genes are TRBV7-3 and TRBJ2-4, with D maybe TRBD2 (6 bases). The V gene's germline CDR1 is SGHTA and CDR2 FQGTGA. The CDR3 totals 16 residues. V was cut by 8 bases and J by 0 bases, with 17 bases left in between.

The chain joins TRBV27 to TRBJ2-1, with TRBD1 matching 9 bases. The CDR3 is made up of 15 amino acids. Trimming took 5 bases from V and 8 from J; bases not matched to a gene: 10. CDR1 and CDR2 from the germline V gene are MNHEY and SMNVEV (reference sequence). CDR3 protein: CASSKPGTGIDEQFF. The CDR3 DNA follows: TGTGCCAGCAGTAAACCCGGGACAGGGATCGATGAGCAGTTCTTC.

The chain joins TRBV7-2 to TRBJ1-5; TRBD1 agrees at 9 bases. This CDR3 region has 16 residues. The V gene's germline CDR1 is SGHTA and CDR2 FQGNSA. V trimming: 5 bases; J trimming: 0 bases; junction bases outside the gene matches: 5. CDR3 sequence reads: CASSPGQGPSNQPQHF. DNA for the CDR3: TGTGCCAGCAGCCCGGGACAGGGACCTAGCAATCAGCCCCAGCATTTT.

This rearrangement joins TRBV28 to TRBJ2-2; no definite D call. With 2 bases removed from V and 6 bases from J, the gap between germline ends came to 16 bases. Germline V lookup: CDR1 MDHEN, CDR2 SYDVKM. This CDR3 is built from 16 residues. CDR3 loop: CASSLIGSRLAGELFF. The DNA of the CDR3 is TGTGCCAGCAGTTTAATCGGGTCGAGGTTGGCCGGGGAGCTGTTTTTT.

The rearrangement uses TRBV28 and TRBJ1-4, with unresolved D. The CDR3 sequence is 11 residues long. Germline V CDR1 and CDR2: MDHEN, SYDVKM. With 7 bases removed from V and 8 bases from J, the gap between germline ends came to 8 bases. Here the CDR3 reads CASTSREKLFF. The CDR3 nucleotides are TGTGCCAGCACCAGCAGGGAAAAACTGTTTTTT.

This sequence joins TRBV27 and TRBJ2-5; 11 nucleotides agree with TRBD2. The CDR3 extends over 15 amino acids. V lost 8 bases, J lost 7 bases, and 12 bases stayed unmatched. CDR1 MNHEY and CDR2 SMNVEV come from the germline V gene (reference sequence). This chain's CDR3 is CASYAVAGGRRTQYF. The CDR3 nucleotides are TGTGCCAGCTATGCCGTAGCGGGAGGGCGCCGGACCCAGTACTTC.

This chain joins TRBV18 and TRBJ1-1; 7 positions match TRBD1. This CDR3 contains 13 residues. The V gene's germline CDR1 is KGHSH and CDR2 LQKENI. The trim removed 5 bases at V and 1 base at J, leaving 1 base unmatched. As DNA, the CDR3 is TGTGCCAGCTCAAGGGACAGGAACACTGAAGCTTTCTTT. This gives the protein CASSRDRNTEAFF.

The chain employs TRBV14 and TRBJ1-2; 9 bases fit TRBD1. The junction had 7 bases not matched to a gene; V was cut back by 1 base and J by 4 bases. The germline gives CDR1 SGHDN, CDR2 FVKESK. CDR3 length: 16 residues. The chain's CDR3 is CASSQAGTGPTYGYTF. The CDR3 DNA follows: TGTGCCAGCAGCCAAGCTGGGACAGGGCCCACCTATGGCTACACCTTC.

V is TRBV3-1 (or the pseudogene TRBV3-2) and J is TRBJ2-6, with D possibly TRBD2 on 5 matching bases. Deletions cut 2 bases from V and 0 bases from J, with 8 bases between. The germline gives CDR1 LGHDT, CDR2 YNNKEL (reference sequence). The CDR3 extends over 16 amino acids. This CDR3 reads CASSQSGSSGANVLTF. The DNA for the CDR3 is TGTGCCAGCAGCCAAAGCGGTAGCTCTGGGGCCAACGTCCTGACTTTC.

CDR3: CASSLGPGGLFGYTF. The CDR3 DNA reads TGTGCCAGCAGCTTAGGCCCTGGAGGGTTGTTTGGCTACACCTTC. V gene TRBV7-2 combines with J gene TRBJ1-2; D gene unclear. CDR1 is SGHTA and CDR2 is FQGNSA in the germline V gene. The V end lost 1 base, the J end lost 7 bases, and 16 bases lay between the germline ends. The CDR3 is made up of 15 amino acids.

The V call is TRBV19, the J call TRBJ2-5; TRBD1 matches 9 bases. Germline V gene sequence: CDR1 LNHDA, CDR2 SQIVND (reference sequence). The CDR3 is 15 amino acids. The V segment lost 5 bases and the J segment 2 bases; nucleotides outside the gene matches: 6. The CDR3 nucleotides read TGTGCCAGTAGTGGAAACAGGGGGCCACAAGAGACCCAGTACTTC. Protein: CASSGNRGPQETQYF.